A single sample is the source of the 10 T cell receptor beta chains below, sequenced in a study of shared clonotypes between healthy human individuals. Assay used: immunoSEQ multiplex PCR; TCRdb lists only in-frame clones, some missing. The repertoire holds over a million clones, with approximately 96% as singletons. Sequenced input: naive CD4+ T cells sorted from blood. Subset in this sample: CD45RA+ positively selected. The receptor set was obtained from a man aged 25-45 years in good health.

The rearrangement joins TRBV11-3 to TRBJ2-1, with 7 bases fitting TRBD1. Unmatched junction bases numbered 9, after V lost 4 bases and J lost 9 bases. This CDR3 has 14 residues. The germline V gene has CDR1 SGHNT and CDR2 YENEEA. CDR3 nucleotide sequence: TGTGCCAGCAGCTCAGGGACAGTTGTAGGTGAGCAGTTCTTC. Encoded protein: CASSSGTVVGEQFF.

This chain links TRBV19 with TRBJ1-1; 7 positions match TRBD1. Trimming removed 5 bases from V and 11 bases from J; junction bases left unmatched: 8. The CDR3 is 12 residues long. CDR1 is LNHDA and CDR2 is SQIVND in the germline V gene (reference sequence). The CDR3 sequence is CASSRWDSVAFF. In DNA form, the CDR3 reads TGTGCCAGTAGTCGATGGGACAGCGTGGCTTTCTTT.

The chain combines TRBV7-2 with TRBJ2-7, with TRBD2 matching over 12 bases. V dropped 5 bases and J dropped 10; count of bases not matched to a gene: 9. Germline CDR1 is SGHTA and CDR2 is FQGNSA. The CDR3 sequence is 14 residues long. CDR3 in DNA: TGTGCCAGCAGCATATCTAGCGGGAGGGCCCCTCAGTACTTC. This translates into CASSISSGRAPQYF.

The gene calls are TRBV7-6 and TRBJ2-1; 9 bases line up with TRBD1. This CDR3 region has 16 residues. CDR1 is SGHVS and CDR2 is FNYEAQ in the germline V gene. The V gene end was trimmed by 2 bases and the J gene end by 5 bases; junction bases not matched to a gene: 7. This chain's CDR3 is CASSLRGQGTNNEQFF. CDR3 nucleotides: TGTGCCAGCAGCTTAAGGGGACAGGGTACGAACAATGAGCAGTTCTTC. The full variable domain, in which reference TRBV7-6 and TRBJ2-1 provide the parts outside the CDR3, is GAGVSQSPRYKVTKRGQDVALRCDPISGHVSLYWYRQALGQGPEFLTYFNYEAQQDKSGLPNDRFSAERPEGSISTLTIQRTEQRDSAMYRCASSLRGQGTNNEQFFGPGTRLTVL.

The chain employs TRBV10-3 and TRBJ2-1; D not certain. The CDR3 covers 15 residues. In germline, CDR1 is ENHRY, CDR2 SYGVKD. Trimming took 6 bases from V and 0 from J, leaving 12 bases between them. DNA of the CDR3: TGTGCCATCAGAGATACTGTCAGCTCCTACAATGAGCAGTTCTTC. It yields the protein CAIRDTVSSYNEQFF.

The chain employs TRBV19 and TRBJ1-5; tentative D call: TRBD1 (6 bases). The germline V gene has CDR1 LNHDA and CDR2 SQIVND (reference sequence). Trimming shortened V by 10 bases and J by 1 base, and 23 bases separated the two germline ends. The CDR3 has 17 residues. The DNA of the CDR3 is TGTGCCACCTCGGGGGGGCGCGGGGCCACCAGCAATCAGCCCCAGCATTTT. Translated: CATSGGRGATSNQPQHF.

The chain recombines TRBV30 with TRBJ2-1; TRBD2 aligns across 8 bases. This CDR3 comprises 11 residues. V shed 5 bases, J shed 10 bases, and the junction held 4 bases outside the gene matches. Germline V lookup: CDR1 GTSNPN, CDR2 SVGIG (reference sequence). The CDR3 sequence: CAWASGWEQFF. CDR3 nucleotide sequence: TGTGCCTGGGCTAGCGGGTGGGAGCAGTTCTTC. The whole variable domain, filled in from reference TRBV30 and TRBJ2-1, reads SQTIHQWPATLVQPVGSPLSLECTVEGTSNPNLYWYRQAAGRGLQLLFYSVGIGQISSEVPQNLSASRPQDRQFILSSKKLLLSDSGFYLCAWASGWEQFFGPGTRLTVL.

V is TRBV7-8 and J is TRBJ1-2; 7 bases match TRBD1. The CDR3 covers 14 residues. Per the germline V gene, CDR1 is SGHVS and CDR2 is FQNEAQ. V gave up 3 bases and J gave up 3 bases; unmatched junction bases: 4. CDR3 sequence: CASSFAGTDYGYTF. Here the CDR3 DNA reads TGTGCCAGCAGCTTTGCCGGGACAGACTATGGCTACACCTTC. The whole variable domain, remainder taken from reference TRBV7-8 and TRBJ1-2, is GAGVSQSPRYKVAKRGQDVALRCDPISGHVSLFWYQQALGQGPEFLTYFQNEAQLDKSGLPSDRFFAERPEGSVSTLKIQRTQQEDSAVYLCASSFAGTDYGYTFGSGTRLTVV.

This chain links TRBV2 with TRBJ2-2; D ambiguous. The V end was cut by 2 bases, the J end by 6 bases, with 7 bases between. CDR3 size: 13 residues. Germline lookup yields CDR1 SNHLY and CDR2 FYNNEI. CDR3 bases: TGTGCCAGCAGTGAAAGTAGACCCGGGGAGCTGTTTTTT. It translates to CASSESRPGELFF.

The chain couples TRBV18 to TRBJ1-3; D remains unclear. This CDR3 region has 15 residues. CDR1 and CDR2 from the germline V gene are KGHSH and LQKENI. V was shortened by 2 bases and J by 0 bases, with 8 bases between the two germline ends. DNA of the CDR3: TGTGCCAGCTCACCAAGCACCCTCTCTGGAAACACCATATATTTT. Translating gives CASSPSTLSGNTIYF. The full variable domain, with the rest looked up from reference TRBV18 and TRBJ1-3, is NAGVMQNPRHLVRRRGQEARLRCSPMKGHSHVYWYRQLPEEGLKFMVYLQKENIIDESGMPKERFSAEFPKEGPSILRIQQVVRGDSAAYFCASSPSTLSGNTIYFGEGSWLTVV.